These T cell receptor beta chains were read from a single sample in a study of blood T cell repertoires in COVID-19. The method was immunoSEQ multiplex PCR; TCRdb's version includes in-frame clones alone and lacks a portion of them. The sample shows around 32,000 clones, less than 95% of them seen only once. Input material: peripheral blood. The receptors stem from a man aged 65-85 years with active or convalescent COVID-19. Each CDR3 is given with its conserved first and last residue. The D gene is left open where the match is weak.

TRBV7-9	NA	TRBJ1-2	TGTGCCAGCAGCCTACAAGGGGGATATGGCTACACCTTC	CASSLQGGYGYTF
TRBV6-5	NA	TRBJ1-3	TGTGCCAGCAGTTACCAAGGGGGGGGGACTGGAAACACCATATATTTT	CASSYQGGGTGNTIYF
TRBV10-3	NA	TRBJ1-2	TGTGCCATCAGTGGTCTGTCCTACTATGGCTACACCTTC	CAISGLSYYGYTF
TRBV29-1	NA	TRBJ1-1	TGCAGCGTGCGGGGAGCTTTCTTT	CSVRGAFF
TRBV27	NA	TRBJ1-2	TGTGCCAGCAGTTTACGACGTGGGGGGAACTATGGCTACACCTTC	CASSLRRGGNYGYTF
TRBV6-1	NA	TRBJ1-2	TGTGCCAGCAGTACTGGACAGTTCTATGGCTACACCTTC	CASSTGQFYGYTF
TRBV5-6	NA	TRBJ2-5	TGTGCCAGCAGCTTTCGCGGACAGCAAGAGACCCAGTACTTC	CASSFRGQQETQYF
TRBV5-1	TRBD1	TRBJ2-7	TGCGCCAGCAGCCCGCCGGGACAGTCCTACGAGCAGTACTTC	CASSPPGQSYEQYF
TRBV28	TRBD1	TRBJ1-2	TGTGCCAGCAGTTTAGGGACAGGGGTTGGCTACACCTTC	CASSLGTGVGYTF
TRBV7-9	TRBD2	TRBJ2-1	TGTGCCAGCAGCTTAGGCCAGCGGGGGGGAGAGCAGTTCTTC	CASSLGQRGGEQFF